This section outlines one T cell receptor beta chain sequence together with its context. This sample stems from a study of T-cell memory formation after mild COVID-19. Study-level information: Among the donors, TCR clusters were largely specific to each donor.

MiXCR, run by TCRdb on the 5' RACE reads, gives a single entry per CDR3 protein. The sample includes 100,000 or so distinct CDR3 sequences, roughly 11% seen only once; the top ten take roughly 40%. Germline V gives CDR1 MGHRA, CDR2 YSYEKL. The junction had 3 bases not matched to a gene; V was cut back by 0 bases and J by 2 bases. CDR3 length: 16 amino acids. The sample was PBMCs or a T cell subset sorted from them (not recorded which). This TCR derives from a man younger than 35 who had mild COVID-19 (a few samples of this study predate the infection). Cell type and time point are not known. J is TRBJ2-3 and V is TRBV4-1; the match to TRBD2 covers 9 bases. The CDR3 sequence: CASSQEGTSPTDTQYF. CDR3 coding DNA: TGCGCCAGCAGCCAAGAGGGGACTAGCCCCACAGATACGCAGTATTTT.